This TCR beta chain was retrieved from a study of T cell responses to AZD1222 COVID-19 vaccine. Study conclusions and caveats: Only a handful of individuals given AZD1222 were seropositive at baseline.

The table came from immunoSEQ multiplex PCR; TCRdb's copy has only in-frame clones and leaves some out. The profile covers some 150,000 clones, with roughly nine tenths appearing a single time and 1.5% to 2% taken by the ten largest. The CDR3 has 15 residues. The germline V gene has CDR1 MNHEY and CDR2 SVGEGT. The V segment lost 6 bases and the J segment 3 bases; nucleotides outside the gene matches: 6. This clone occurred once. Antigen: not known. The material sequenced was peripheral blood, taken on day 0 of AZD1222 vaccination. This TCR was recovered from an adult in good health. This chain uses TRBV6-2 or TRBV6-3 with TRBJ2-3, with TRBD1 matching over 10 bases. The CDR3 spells CASSRQGARTDTQYF. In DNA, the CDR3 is TGTGCCAGCAGCCGACAGGGGGCGAGGACAGATACGCAGTATTTT.